The 9 T cell receptor beta chains below come from one sample, sequenced in a study of STAT5B mutations in CD4+ large granular lymphocyte leukemia. Produced via immunoSEQ multiplex PCR; TCRdb's table is partial and in-frame only. Among roughly 48,000 clones listed, about three quarters were seen once. The source material was CD4+ T cells from blood buffy coats. These receptors all come from a human donor in good health.

The sample holds one count of this clone. V gene TRBV13 combines with J gene TRBJ2-3; D is perhaps TRBD2 (7 bases). Germline CDR1 is PRHDT and CDR2 is FYEKMQ (reference sequence). Trimming removed 5 bases at V and 7 bases at J, with 16 bases between. This CDR3 contains 14 residues. The CDR3 sequence is CASSAMGGGNTQYF. The CDR3 DNA sequence: TGTGCCAGCAGCGCGATGGGAGGGGGAAATACGCAGTATTTT. The full variable domain, with the rest looked up from reference TRBV13 and TRBJ2-3, is AAGVIQSPRHLIKEKRETATLKCYPIPRHDTVYWYQQGPGQDPQFLISFYEKMQSDKGSIPDRFSAQQFSDYHSELNMSSLELGDSALYFCASSAMGGGNTQYFGPGTRLTVL.

Here the CDR3 reads CASSWGEQQYV. The CDR3 coding sequence is TGTGCCAGCAGTTGGGGGGAGCAGCAGTACGTC. This chain links TRBV6-6 with TRBJ2-7, with D perhaps matching TRBD2 (6 bases). With 4 bases removed from V and 8 bases from J, the gap between germline ends came to 9 bases. CDR1 is MNHNY, CDR2 SVGAGI, per germline (reference sequence). The CDR3 loop spans 11 amino acids.

The chain couples TRBV11-2 to TRBJ2-4; a possible D gene is TRBD1 (6 bases). CDR1 is SGHAT and CDR2 is FQNNGV in the germline V gene. The V end lost 2 bases, the J end lost 2 bases, and 7 bases lay between the germline ends. The CDR3 is made up of 14 amino acids. CDR3 sequence reads: CASSLTGTKNIQYF. DNA for the CDR3: TGTGCCAGCAGCTTAACAGGGACCAAAAACATTCAGTACTTC.

This chain joins TRBV6-6 and TRBJ2-7, with 10 bases aligning to TRBD1. This CDR3 has 15 residues. The V segment lost 5 bases and the J segment 3 bases; nucleotides outside the gene matches: 7. Per the germline V gene, CDR1 is MNHNY and CDR2 is SVGAGI (reference sequence). The CDR3 loop is CASSGGGTGVYEQYV. The CDR3 DNA reads TGTGCCAGCAGTGGTGGGGGGACAGGGGTCTACGAGCAGTACGTC.

This clone was recorded once. The rearrangement joins TRBV19 to TRBJ1-4, with 10 nucleotides matching TRBD1. This CDR3 has 16 amino acids. Germline V lookup: CDR1 LNHDA, CDR2 SQIVND (reference sequence). With 3 bases clipped from V and 2 bases from J, the junction kept 3 bases outside the gene matches. This CDR3 reads CASSIGQGVTNEKLFF. CDR3 DNA: TGTGCCAGTAGTATCGGACAGGGGGTGACTAATGAAAAACTGTTTTTT.

Only a few counts were recorded for this clone. Here the CDR3 reads CASRRGEAFF. The CDR3 DNA sequence: TGTGCCAGCAGACGGGGTGAAGCTTTCTTT. V gene TRBV6-6 combines with J gene TRBJ1-1; D is uncertain. The CDR3 runs to 10 residues. Germline V gene lookup returns CDR1 MNHNY and CDR2 SVGAGI (reference sequence). V gave up 6 bases and J gave up 7 bases, with 6 bases separating them.

The V call is TRBV25-1, the J call TRBJ2-5; 8 nucleotides line up with TRBD2. The CDR3 contains 17 residues. Looked up from germline, CDR1 is MGHDK and CDR2 is SYGVNS. With V trimmed by 6 bases and J by 1 base, 13 bases remained unmatched. The CDR3 DNA follows: TGTGCCAGCAGACCGTCTAGCGGGCAAACATCCCAAGAGACCCAGTACTTC. This encodes CASRPSSGQTSQETQYF.

This clone occurred a few times. This chain links TRBV14 with TRBJ1-1; unclear D gene. The CDR3 is made up of 11 amino acids. The germline V gene encodes CDR1 SGHDN and CDR2 FVKESK. V was shortened by 4 bases and J by 6 bases, with 6 bases between the two germline ends. The CDR3 sequence is CASSRYAEAFF. The CDR3 DNA reads TGTGCCAGCAGCCGTTACGCTGAAGCTTTCTTT.

The chain carries TRBV11-3 and TRBJ2-1; 8 bases line up with TRBD2. Per germline, CDR1 SGHNT and CDR2 YENEEA. The CDR3 spans 14 residues. After removal of 4 bases from V and 2 bases from J, the junction contained 1 base not matched to a gene. The CDR3 spells CASSSGLAYNEQFF. The CDR3 DNA sequence: TGTGCCAGCAGCTCGGGACTAGCCTACAATGAGCAGTTCTTC. The full variable domain, completed using reference TRBV11-3 and TRBJ2-1, is EAGVVQSPRYKIIEKKQPVAFWCNPISGHNTLYWYLQNLGQGPELLIRYENEEAVDDSQLPKDRFSAERLKGVDSTLKIQPAELGDSAVYLCASSSGLAYNEQFFGPGTRLTVL.